The 21 T cell receptor beta chains in this list originate from one sample, sequenced in a study of T cells in Graves' hyperthyroidism and ophthalmopathy. TCR beta CDR3 regions were amplified from RNA transcripts. In the first-round RT-PCR of the TCR CDR3, the HTBI primer set was used. TCRdb used MiXCR to reprocess the multiplex PCR reads, holding one entry per CDR3 protein. The table shows 690,000 or so distinct CDR3 sequences, with around 19% occurring only once. Sequenced material: blood. These receptors all stem from a woman in her fifties or sixties with Graves' hyperthyroidism that later progressed to Graves' ophthalmopathy.

This clonotype has more than one count but fewer than ten. The genes are TRBV12-5 and TRBJ1-2; tentative D call: TRBD1 (5 bases). Germline-derived CDR1 and CDR2 are LGHNT and FRNRAP. This CDR3 region has 14 residues. V lost 2 bases and J 4 bases, leaving 11 bases between the germline ends. The CDR3 reads CASGLPRQSYGYTF. Here the CDR3 DNA reads TGTGCTAGTGGTTTGCCACGACAGAGCTATGGCTACACCTTC.

The chain couples TRBV20-1 to TRBJ2-5; maybe TRBD1 (5 bases). The germline V and J ends were trimmed by 6 bases and 5 bases, with 22 bases remaining between them. This CDR3 is 15 amino acids long. CDR1 and CDR2 (germline): DFQATT, SNEGSKA (reference sequence). The CDR3 loop reads CSADPDLGPTETQYF. The CDR3 DNA reads TGCAGTGCGGATCCAGACTTGGGGCCCACGGAGACCCAGTACTTC.

CDR3 residues: CSAKEGASGGNSYEQYF. DNA for the CDR3: TGCAGTGCTAAGGAGGGGGCTAGCGGGGGAAACTCCTACGAGCAGTACTTC. This chain joins TRBV20-1 and TRBJ2-7, with 10 bases identical to TRBD2. Germline trimming cut 4 bases from V and 0 bases from J; bases unmatched to any gene: 12. This CDR3 comprises 17 residues. Germline CDR1 and CDR2: DFQATT and SNEGSKA (reference sequence).

The CDR3 bases are TGTGCCAGCAGGACCCAAGATGAGGTGACTGAAGCTTTCTTT. Its translation is CASRTQDEVTEAFF. The gene calls are TRBV27 and TRBJ1-1; D gene ambiguous. V was cut by 6 bases and J by 5 bases, with 16 bases left in between. The CDR3 length is 14 residues. The germline gives CDR1 MNHEY, CDR2 SMNVEV (reference sequence).

The rearrangement uses TRBV30 and TRBJ1-1, with D possibly TRBD1 on 5 matching bases. The CDR3 has 14 residues. Germline V CDR1 and CDR2: GTSNPN, SVGIG (reference sequence). Trimming took 3 bases from V and 2 from J, leaving 13 bases between them. The CDR3 DNA sequence: TGTGCCTGGAGGGATTCGCAGGGTAACACTGAAGCTTTCTTT. Amino acid sequence: CAWRDSQGNTEAFF.

The J gene is TRBJ1-3, the V gene TRBV15; D unresolved. Germline lookup yields CDR1 LNHNV and CDR2 YYDKDF (reference sequence). Trimming left V 6 bases short and J 2 bases short, with 8 bases between. The CDR3 runs 13 residues. The CDR3 nucleotides read TGTGCCACCAGTGACGAAGCTGGAAACACCATATATTTT. Protein sequence: CATSDEAGNTIYF. The whole variable domain, remainder taken from reference TRBV15 and TRBJ1-3, is DAMVIQNPRYQVTQFGKPVTLSCSQTLNHNVMYWYQQKSSQAPKLLFHYYDKDFNNEADTPDNFQSRRPNTSFCFLDIRSPGLGDTAMYLCATSDEAGNTIYFGEGSWLTVV.

As DNA, the CDR3 is TGTGCCAGCAGTCAACAGGGTGACTATGGCTACACCTTC. Protein sequence: CASSQQGDYGYTF. The V call is TRBV27, the J call TRBJ1-2, with D maybe TRBD1 (6 bases). The CDR3 extends over 13 amino acids. Germline CDR1 is MNHEY and CDR2 is SMNVEV (reference sequence). The V end was cut by 5 bases, the J end by 3 bases, with 10 bases between.

The V gene is TRBV30, the J gene TRBJ2-5; tentative D call: TRBD1 (5 bases). This CDR3 has 13 amino acids. The germline CDR1 and CDR2 sequences are GTSNPN and SVGIG (reference sequence). Trimming took 0 bases from V and 4 from J, leaving 9 bases between them. CDR3: CAWSVGARETQYF. CDR3 nucleotide sequence: TGTGCCTGGAGTGTAGGGGCCCGAGAGACCCAGTACTTC.

This clonotype was recorded many times. The V gene is TRBV11-2, the J gene TRBJ2-7; D gene uncertain. The germline CDR1 and CDR2 sequences are SGHAT and FQNNGV. There are 11 residues in the CDR3. V lost 2 bases to trimming and J lost 3 bases, with 2 bases between them. CDR3: CASSLFYEQYF. CDR3 coding DNA: TGTGCCAGCAGCTTATTCTACGAGCAGTACTTC.

This clonotype turned up a few times. The rearrangement links TRBV4-1 to TRBJ1-5; TRBD1 might be the D (5 bases). The ends were cut back, 2 bases at V and 2 bases at J, with 13 bases in the middle. This CDR3 spans 16 amino acids. Germline V gene sequence: CDR1 MGHRA, CDR2 YSYEKL. The CDR3 loop reads CASSQSGAVGNQPQHF. The CDR3 DNA sequence: TGCGCCAGCAGCCAATCTGGGGCAGTAGGCAATCAGCCCCAGCATTTT.

This clonotype was observed a few times. V is TRBV5-4 and J is TRBJ2-1; TRBD2 matches at 7 bases. The CDR3 consists of 13 residues. CDR1 SGHNT and CDR2 YYREEE come from the germline V gene (reference sequence). V was pared by 4 bases and J by 6 bases, with 4 bases of the junction left unmatched. The CDR3 loop is CASSGGGLNEQFF. CDR3 in DNA: TGTGCCAGCAGCGGCGGGGGTCTCAATGAGCAGTTCTTC. The full variable domain, with the rest looked up from reference TRBV5-4 and TRBJ2-1, is ETGVTQSPTHLIKTRGQQVTLRCSSQSGHNTVSWYQQALGQGPQFIFQYYREEENGRGNFPPRFSGLQFPNYSSELNVNALELDDSALYLCASSGGGLNEQFFGPGTRLTVL.

This clonotype showed up many times. CDR3 nucleotide sequence: TGCGCCAGCAGCTTACAAACGGGGGGGCCCGGCTACACCTTC. This sequence encodes CASSLQTGGPGYTF. This rearrangement joins TRBV5-1 to TRBJ1-2; a possible D gene is TRBD1 (6 bases). V dropped 2 bases and J dropped 8 bases, with 16 bases sitting between them. The CDR3 extends over 14 amino acids. From germline, CDR1 is SGHRS and CDR2 YFSETQ.

The chain uses TRBV29-1 and TRBJ1-1, with unresolved D. CDR1 and CDR2 from the germline V gene are SQVTM and ANQGSEA. Trimming took off 7 bases at V and 6 bases at J, with 18 bases between the two ends. CDR3 length: 13 amino acids. CDR3: CSGSVGPGAEAFF. As DNA, the CDR3 is TGCAGCGGAAGTGTCGGACCCGGGGCTGAAGCTTTCTTT. Full variable domain (outside the CDR3, taken from reference TRBV29-1 and TRBJ1-1): SAVISQKPSRDICQRGTSLTIQCQVDSQVTMMFWYRQQPGQSLTLIATANQGSEATYESGFVIDKFPISRPNLTFSTLTVSNMSPEDSSIYLCSGSVGPGAEAFFGQGTRLTVV.

This clonotype occurred many times. The chain joins TRBV30 to TRBJ2-1, with 9 bases aligning to TRBD1. The CDR3 totals 13 residues. Germline CDR1 reads GTSNPN; CDR2 reads SVGIG (reference sequence). V shed 3 bases and J 7 bases; nucleotides not matched to a gene: 4. CDR3 bases: TGTGCCTGGAGCGGGACAGGGTTTAATGAGCAGTTCTTC. Encoded protein: CAWSGTGFNEQFF. Looking up the rest from reference TRBV30 and TRBJ2-1 gives the full variable domain: SQTIHQWPATLVQPVGSPLSLECTVEGTSNPNLYWYRQAAGRGLQLLFYSVGIGQISSEVPQNLSASRPQDRQFILSSKKLLLSDSGFYLCAWSGTGFNEQFFGPGTRLTVL.

This clonotype occurred many times. This chain links TRBV27 with TRBJ1-5, with D unclear. Germline V gene data show CDR1 as MNHEY and CDR2 as SMNVEV (reference sequence). The CDR3 is 12 residues long. V lost 6 bases, J lost 3 bases, and 6 bases lay in between. Here the CDR3 DNA reads TGTGCCAGCAGACAGCTCAATCAGCCCCAGCATTTT. Translation: CASRQLNQPQHF.

V and J are TRBV18 and TRBJ1-1; the D gene is possibly TRBD1 (5 bases). The CDR3 is 16 residues long. Per germline, CDR1 KGHSH and CDR2 LQKENI. V lost 3 bases and J lost 1, with 15 bases in between. DNA of the CDR3: TGTGCCAGCTCACCTGCGACGGCGACAGAGAACACTGAAGCTTTCTTT. This sequence encodes CASSPATATENTEAFF.

The genes are TRBV5-5 and TRBJ1-2; the D gene is possibly TRBD1 (5 bases). The CDR3 loop spans 16 amino acids. Trimming took off 4 bases at V and 0 bases at J, with 16 bases between the two ends. Germline-derived CDR1 and CDR2 are SGHKS and YYEKEE (reference sequence). CDR3 amino acids: CASSLDRGPTNYGYTF. For the CDR3, the DNA is TGTGCCAGCAGCCTTGATAGGGGACCAACTAACTATGGCTACACCTTC. Looking up the rest from reference TRBV5-5 and TRBJ1-2 gives the full variable domain: DAGVTQSPTHLIKTRGQQVTLRCSPISGHKSVSWYQQVLGQGPQFIFQYYEKEERGRGNFPDRFSARQFPNYSSELNVNALLLGDSALYLCASSLDRGPTNYGYTFGSGTRLTVV.

This clonotype was seen only a few times. The genes are TRBV19 and TRBJ1-5; possible D gene TRBD1, 5 bases. The CDR3 covers 16 residues. V shed 3 bases and J shed 0 bases, with 12 bases lying between them. Germline V lookup: CDR1 LNHDA, CDR2 SQIVND (reference sequence). The CDR3 DNA sequence: TGTGCCAGTAGTATGGGGACGAGGTATAGCAATCAGCCCCAGCATTTT. It codes for CASSMGTRYSNQPQHF.

This clonotype showed up just a few times. The genes are TRBV30 and TRBJ2-6; unclear D gene. Trimming took 2 bases from V and 2 from J, leaving 10 bases between them. The CDR3 is 15 residues long. Germline V gives CDR1 GTSNPN, CDR2 SVGIG (reference sequence). CDR3 region: CAWSPQLPGANVLTF. DNA for the CDR3: TGTGCCTGGAGTCCTCAGCTGCCTGGGGCCAACGTCCTGACTTTC. Full variable domain (missing parts from reference TRBV30 and TRBJ2-6): SQTIHQWPATLVQPVGSPLSLECTVEGTSNPNLYWYRQAAGRGLQLLFYSVGIGQISSEVPQNLSASRPQDRQFILSSKKLLLSDSGFYLCAWSPQLPGANVLTFGAGSRLTVL.

This clonotype was found a few times. This chain uses TRBV20-1 with TRBJ2-7, with 8 bases identical to TRBD2. Looked up from germline, CDR1 is DFQATT and CDR2 is SNEGSKA (reference sequence). This CDR3 comprises 13 residues. Trimming removed 2 bases from V and 5 bases from J; junction bases left unmatched: 5. CDR3 in DNA: TGCAGTGCTAGAATCGGGGGGGCAAACGAGCAGTACTTC. Translating gives CSARIGGANEQYF.

This clonotype showed up just a few times. The chain has TRBV3-1 and TRBJ2-5, with D possibly TRBD1 on 6 matching bases. Trimming removed 1 base from V and 2 bases from J, with 17 bases in between. The CDR3 is 17 amino acids. The germline CDR1 and CDR2 sequences are LGHDT and YNNKEL (reference sequence). CDR3 protein: CASSQGVPGARQETQYF. Written as DNA, the CDR3 is TGTGCCAGCAGCCAAGGGGTGCCAGGGGCCCGACAAGAGACCCAGTACTTC.